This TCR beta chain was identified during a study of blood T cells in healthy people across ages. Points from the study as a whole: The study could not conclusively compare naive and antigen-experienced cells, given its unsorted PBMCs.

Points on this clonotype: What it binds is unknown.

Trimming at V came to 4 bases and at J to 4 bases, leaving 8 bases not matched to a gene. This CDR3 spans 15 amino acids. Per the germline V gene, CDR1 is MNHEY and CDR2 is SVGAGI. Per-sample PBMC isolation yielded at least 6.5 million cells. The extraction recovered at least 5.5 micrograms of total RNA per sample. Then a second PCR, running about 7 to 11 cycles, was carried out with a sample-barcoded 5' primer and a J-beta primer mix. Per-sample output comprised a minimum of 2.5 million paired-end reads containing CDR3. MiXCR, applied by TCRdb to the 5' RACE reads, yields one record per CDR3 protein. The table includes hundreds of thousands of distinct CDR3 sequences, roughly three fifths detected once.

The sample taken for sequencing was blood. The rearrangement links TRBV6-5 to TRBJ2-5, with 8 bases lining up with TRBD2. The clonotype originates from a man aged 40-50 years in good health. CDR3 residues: CASSSSGSKGETQYF. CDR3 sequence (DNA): TGTGCCAGCAGTTCAAGCGGGAGCAAGGGAGAGACCCAGTACTTC.